This T cell receptor beta chain is drawn from a study of Ad26.COV2.S vaccination and SARS-CoV-2 variants. Findings of the study overall: Reported post-vaccination CD8+ and CD4+ T cell responses to spike showed substantial breadth. Vaccine recipients had higher spike-specific TCR breadth than placebo recipients.

A remark on this clone: What it binds is unknown.

The data were produced by immunoSEQ multiplex PCR, yet TCRdb's version contains in-frame clones alone and is incomplete. The table shows about 280,000 clones, with over 75% occurring only once. Sample treatment: around 19 received Ad26.COV2.S at low or high dose, single or two shots; about 5 received placebo; per-sample allocation not given. Sample collection was performed on day 63 after the first vaccine or placebo injection. The V segment lost 3 bases and the J segment 1 base; nucleotides outside the gene matches: 0. Germline CDR1 is SEHNR and CDR2 is FQNEAQ (reference sequence). CDR3 size: 15 residues.

The chain employs TRBV7-9 and TRBJ2-3; 11 bases align to TRBD2. The TCR originated in a person between 18 and 60 years old who received the Ad26.COV2.S COVID-19 vaccine or a placebo. Sample: peripheral blood, taken in a trial of Ad26.COV2.S vaccine versus placebo. The CDR3 DNA sequence: TGTGCCAGCAGCTTGGGACTAGCGGGCACAGATACGCAGTATTTT. This encodes CASSLGLAGTDTQYF. Looking up the rest from reference TRBV7-9 and TRBJ2-3 gives the full variable domain: DTGVSQNPRHKITKRGQNVTFRCDPISEHNRLYWYRQTLGQGPEFLTYFQNEAQLEKSRLLSDRFSAERPKGSFSTLEIQRTEQGDSAMYLCASSLGLAGTDTQYFGPGTRLTVL.